The clone carrying this TCR beta chain has more than one count but fewer than ten. Its antigen is undetermined. This sample is part of a study of T cells in Graves' hyperthyroidism and ophthalmopathy. Overall study results and limits: Classification by a 13 V-J model distinguished ophthalmopathy from stable hyperthyroidism.

RNA transcripts gave rise to amplified TCR beta CDR3 regions. TCR CDR3 regions were first amplified by RT-PCR with HTBI primers. TCRdb re-called the multiplex PCR reads through MiXCR, storing one row per CDR3 protein. The sample shows about 640,000 distinct CDR3 sequences, less than 25% of them seen only once. The CDR3 length is 16 residues. The ends were cut back, 3 bases at V and 0 bases at J, with 12 bases in the middle. The V and J genes are TRBV12-3 or TRBV12-4 and TRBJ1-5, with D possibly being TRBD1 (5 bases). The material sequenced was blood. The origin of this receptor is a man aged 30 to 39 with Graves' ophthalmopathy. The CDR3 loop reads CASSFRYGGSNQPQHF. CDR3 DNA: TGTGCCAGCAGTTTCAGGTACGGGGGTAGCAATCAGCCCCAGCATTTT.